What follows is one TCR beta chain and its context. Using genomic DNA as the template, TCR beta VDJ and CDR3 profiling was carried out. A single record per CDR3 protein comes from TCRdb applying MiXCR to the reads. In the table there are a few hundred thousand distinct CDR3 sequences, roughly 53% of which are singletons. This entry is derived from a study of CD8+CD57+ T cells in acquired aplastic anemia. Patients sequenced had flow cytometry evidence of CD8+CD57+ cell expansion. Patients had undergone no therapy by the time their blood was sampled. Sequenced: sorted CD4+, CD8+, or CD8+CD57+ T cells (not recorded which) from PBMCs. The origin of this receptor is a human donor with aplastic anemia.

DNA of the CDR3: TGTGCCAGCGCCACCGGGGGCGGCAACACCGGGGAGCTGTTTTTT. Translation: CASATGGGNTGELFF. The genes are TRBV7-8 and TRBJ2-2; D may be TRBD1 or TRBD2 (6 bases each). The germline V gene encodes CDR1 SGHVS and CDR2 FQNEAQ. Trimming shortened V by 8 bases and J by 2 bases, and 15 bases separated the two germline ends. CDR3 length equals 15 residues.